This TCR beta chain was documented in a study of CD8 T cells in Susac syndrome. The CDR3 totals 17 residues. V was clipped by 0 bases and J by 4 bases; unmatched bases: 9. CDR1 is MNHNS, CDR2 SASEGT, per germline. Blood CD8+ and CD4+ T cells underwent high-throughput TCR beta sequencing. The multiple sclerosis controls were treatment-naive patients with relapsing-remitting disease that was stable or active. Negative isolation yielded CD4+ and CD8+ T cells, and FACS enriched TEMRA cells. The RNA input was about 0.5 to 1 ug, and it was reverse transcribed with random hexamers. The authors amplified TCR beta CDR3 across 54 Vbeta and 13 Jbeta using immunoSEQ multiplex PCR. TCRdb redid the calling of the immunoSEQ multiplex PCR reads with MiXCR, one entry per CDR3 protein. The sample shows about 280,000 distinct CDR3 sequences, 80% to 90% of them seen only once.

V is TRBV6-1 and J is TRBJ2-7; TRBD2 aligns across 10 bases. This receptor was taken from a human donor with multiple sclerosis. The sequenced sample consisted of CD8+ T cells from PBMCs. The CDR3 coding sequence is TGTGCCAGCAGTGAAGCCCCCCCCCAAGCGGGAGGGTACGAGCAGTACTTC. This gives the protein CASSEAPPQAGGYEQYF.